A selection of T cell receptor beta chains follows, all from one sample in a study of CXCR3-negative and CXCR3-positive naive CD8 T cells. TCRdb reprocessed the 5' RACE reads and reports one entry per CDR3 protein, with no DNA. This table holds 25,000 to 35,000 distinct CDR3 sequences. Material: memory CD8+ T cells from blood. These TCRs come from a human donor in good health. Some clones in this sample may be carry-over from other donors' samples. Both conserved end residues are part of each CDR3. Size is stated for part of the rows, as once, few or many counts, or as a class when the clone is expanded.

v_call	clone_size	j_call	cdr3_aa
TRBV9	.	TRBJ2-2	CASSTHTGELFF
TRBV7-2	.	TRBJ2-3	CASSLVPGISTDTQYF
TRBV3-1	medium-sized	TRBJ2-5	CASVRAGGFQETQYF
TRBV29-1	.	TRBJ1-1	CSVHGAQGEAFF
TRBV24-1	.	TRBJ2-2	CATSGGANTGELFF
TRBV7-9	.	TRBJ1-1	CASSLVFGQGGTEAFF
TRBV19	.	TRBJ2-1	CASSYPPGQGIGEQFF
TRBV12-3/TRBV12-4	.	TRBJ2-3	CASWAADTQYF
TRBV5-6	.	TRBJ1-3	CASSLEVGRISGNTIYF
TRBV24-1	.	TRBJ2-3	CATSPRDSPTDTQYF
TRBV7-9	.	TRBJ2-3	CASSPGAQLLYAQYF
TRBV19	.	TRBJ2-7	CASSIVLLGGEYEQYF
TRBV2	large	TRBJ2-1	CASRIRGSHNEQFF
TRBV6-2/TRBV6-3	.	TRBJ2-1	CATREQGSLYNEQFF
TRBV12-5	.	TRBJ1-1	CASGLWDNTEAFF
TRBV7-2	.	TRBJ2-1	CASSLVGGEQFF
TRBV28	.	TRBJ2-1	CASSLSAGGYEQFF
TRBV11-2	.	TRBJ2-4	CASSFAGLANIQYF
TRBV4-1	.	TRBJ1-1	CASSQAHQTGTNTEAFF
TRBV6-4	.	TRBJ2-3	CASSESGGADTQYF
TRBV6-4	.	TRBJ2-3	CASSTAGGETDTQYF
TRBV20-1	.	TRBJ2-7	CSAKSLTGPDYEQYF
TRBV11-2	.	TRBJ2-7	CASSYPMERSEQYF
TRBV5-1	.	TRBJ2-1	CASSRTSGGTYNEQFF
TRBV20-1	.	TRBJ2-3	CSARFLAGGVTTDTQYF
TRBV25-1	.	TRBJ1-4	CASSPGRGLFF
TRBV10-1	.	TRBJ2-7	CARPFGSLGEQYF